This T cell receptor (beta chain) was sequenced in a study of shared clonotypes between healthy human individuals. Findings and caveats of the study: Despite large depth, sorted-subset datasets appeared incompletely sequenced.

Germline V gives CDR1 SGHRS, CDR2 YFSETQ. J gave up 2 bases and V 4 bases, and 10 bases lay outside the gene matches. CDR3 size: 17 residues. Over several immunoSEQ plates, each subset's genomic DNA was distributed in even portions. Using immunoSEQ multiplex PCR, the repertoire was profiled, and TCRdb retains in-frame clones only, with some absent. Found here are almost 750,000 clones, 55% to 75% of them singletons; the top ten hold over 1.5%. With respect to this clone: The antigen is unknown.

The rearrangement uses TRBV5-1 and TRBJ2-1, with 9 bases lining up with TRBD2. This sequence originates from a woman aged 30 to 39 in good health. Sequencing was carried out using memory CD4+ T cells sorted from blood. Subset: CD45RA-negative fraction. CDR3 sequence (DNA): TGCGCCAGCAGCCTGGTGTCGGCGGGAGGGACCTACAATGAGCAGTTCTTC. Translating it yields CASSLVSAGGTYNEQFF. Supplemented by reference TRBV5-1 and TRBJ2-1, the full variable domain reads KAGVTQTPRYLIKTRGQQVTLSCSPISGHRSVSWYQQTPGQGLQFLFEYFSETQRNKGNFPGRFSGRQFSNSRSEMNVSTLELGDSALYLCASSLVSAGGTYNEQFFGPGTRLTVL.